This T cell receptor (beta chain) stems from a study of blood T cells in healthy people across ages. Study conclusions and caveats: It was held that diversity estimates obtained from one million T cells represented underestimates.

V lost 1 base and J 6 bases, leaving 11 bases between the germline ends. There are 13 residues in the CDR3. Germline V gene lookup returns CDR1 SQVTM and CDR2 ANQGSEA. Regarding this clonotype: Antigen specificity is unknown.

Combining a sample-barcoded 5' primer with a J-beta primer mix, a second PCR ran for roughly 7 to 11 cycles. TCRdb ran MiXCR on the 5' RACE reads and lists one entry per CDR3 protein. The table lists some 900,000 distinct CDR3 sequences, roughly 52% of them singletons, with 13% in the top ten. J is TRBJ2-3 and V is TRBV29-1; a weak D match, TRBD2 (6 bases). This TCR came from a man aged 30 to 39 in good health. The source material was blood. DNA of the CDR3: TGCAGCGTTGAAGTTTCTGGAGGGGATACGCAGTATTTT. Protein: CSVEVSGGDTQYF.